There are many counts of the clone carrying this T cell receptor (beta chain). Antigen: not known. This sample was taken from a study of T cells in Graves' hyperthyroidism and ophthalmopathy. Broader study findings: Most expanded thyroid clonotypes above 0.001 also appeared in blood.

It was RNA transcripts that yielded the amplified TCR beta CDR3 regions. The HTBI set primed first-round TCR CDR3 RT-PCR. TCRdb ran MiXCR on the multiplex PCR reads and lists one entry per CDR3 protein. The sample has around 530,000 distinct CDR3 sequences, 15% to 20% seen once. J was trimmed by 0 bases and V by 1 base; bases with no gene match: 3. Per germline, CDR1 DFQATT and CDR2 SNEGSKA (reference sequence). This CDR3 region has 14 residues. V is TRBV20-1 and J is TRBJ2-7, with 7 bases matching TRBD2. This sequence was found in a young woman with Graves' ophthalmopathy. Sequenced sample: blood. The DNA of the CDR3 is TGCAGTGCTAGAGGGGGGGGGGACTCCTACGAGCAGTACTTC. Encoded protein: CSARGGGDSYEQYF.